This T cell receptor (beta chain) was recorded in a study of blood T cells in healthy people across ages. Overall study context: With template switching, about one barcoded beta molecule was captured per two T cells.

Germline CDR1 MDHEN, CDR2 SYDVKM. Between the trimmed V and J ends, which lost 1 base and 4 bases, there was a span of 9 bases. This CDR3 has 14 amino acids. A second roughly 6 to 12 cycle PCR used barcoded and J-beta primers. TCRdb ran MiXCR on the 5' RACE reads and lists one entry per CDR3 protein. The sample shows about 1,400,000 distinct CDR3 sequences, approximately 60% of them seen only once. The rearrangement links TRBV28 to TRBJ2-3; D possibly corresponds to TRBD2 (5 bases). The specimen sequenced was blood. The source of this sequence is a man aged 18 to 35 in good health. This chain's CDR3 is CASSLLTISDTQYF. CDR3 nucleotides: TGTGCCAGCAGTTTATTGACTATTTCAGATACGCAGTATTTT.